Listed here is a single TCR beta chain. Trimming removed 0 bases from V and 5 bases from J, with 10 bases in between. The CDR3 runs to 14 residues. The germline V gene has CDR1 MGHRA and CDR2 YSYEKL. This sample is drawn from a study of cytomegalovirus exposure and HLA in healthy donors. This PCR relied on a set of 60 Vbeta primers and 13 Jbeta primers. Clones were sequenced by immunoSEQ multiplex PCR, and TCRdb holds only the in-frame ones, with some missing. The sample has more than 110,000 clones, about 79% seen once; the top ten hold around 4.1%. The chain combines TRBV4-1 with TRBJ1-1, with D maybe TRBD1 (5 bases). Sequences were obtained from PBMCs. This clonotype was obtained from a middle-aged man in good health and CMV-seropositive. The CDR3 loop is CASSQESGGTEAFF. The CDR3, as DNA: TGCGCCAGCAGCCAAGAAAGTGGGGGGACTGAAGCTTTCTTT.